The 9 T cell receptor beta chains below were found in one sample sequenced in a study of blood T cell repertoires in COVID-19. Method: immunoSEQ multiplex PCR; TCRdb's copy keeps in-frame clones and lacks some. The sample consists of about 100,000 clones, roughly four fifths of them appearing once. The sequencing sample was made of peripheral blood. The receptors come from a man aged 55 to 70 with acute or convalescent COVID-19.

The J gene is TRBJ1-5, the V gene TRBV7-9, with 8 bases fitting TRBD1. This CDR3 region has 16 residues. The germline gives CDR1 SEHNR, CDR2 FQNEAQ (reference sequence). The V gene end was trimmed by 3 bases and the J gene end by 5 bases; junction bases not matched to a gene: 9. CDR3 sequence reads: CASSFFTGGDDQPQHF. CDR3 nucleotides: TGTGCCAGCAGCTTTTTTACAGGGGGAGACGATCAGCCCCAGCATTTT.

The chain is built from TRBV6-5 and TRBJ2-7; perhaps TRBD2 as D (6 bases). From germline, CDR1 is MNHEY and CDR2 SVGAGI. V was cut by 0 bases and J by 4 bases, with 16 bases left in between. The CDR3 has 16 amino acids. The DNA of the CDR3 is TGTGCCAGCAGTTACTCGATAGCGGCCAGGGAGTACGAGCAGTACTTC. It yields the protein CASSYSIAAREYEQYF.

The rearrangement joins TRBV11-2 to TRBJ1-5; the match to TRBD1 covers 8 bases. V gave up 5 bases and J gave up 3 bases; unmatched junction bases: 9. The CDR3 has 16 amino acids. The germline V gene encodes CDR1 SGHAT and CDR2 FQNNGV. The CDR3 DNA reads as TGTGCCAGCAGCACCCCGACAGGGGCGAACAATCAGCCCCAGCATTTT. This codes for CASSTPTGANNQPQHF.

This sequence joins TRBV6-5 and TRBJ1-5; 11 bases line up with TRBD1. This CDR3 has 15 amino acids. The V gene end was trimmed by 5 bases and the J gene end by 6 bases; junction bases not matched to a gene: 6. Germline V CDR1 and CDR2: MNHEY, SVGAGI. The CDR3 sequence is CASSKTGTGGQPQHF. The CDR3 nucleotides are TGTGCCAGCAGTAAAACCGGGACAGGGGGTCAGCCCCAGCATTTT.

The rearrangement uses TRBV6-9 and TRBJ1-1, with 7 nucleotides matching TRBD1. V shed 5 bases, J shed 1 base, and the junction held 4 bases outside the gene matches. The CDR3 is made up of 14 amino acids. Germline assignment: CDR1 MNHGY and CDR2 SVAAGI. The CDR3 DNA follows: TGTGCCAGCAGTACGGACAGGACGAACACTGAAGCTTTCTTT. It is translated as CASSTDRTNTEAFF.

V usage is TRBV12-1 and J usage is TRBJ2-1; TRBD1 reflects the table's D call only, with no check against the DNA. TRBV12-1 is a pseudogene. CDR3 length: 12 amino acids. CDR3 DNA sequence: TGTGCCAGCTCCCCTTGCTGGCAGGGGCAGTTCTTC. As protein: CASSPCWQGQFF.

The V and J genes are TRBV5-1 and TRBJ1-5; D not certain. The CDR3 spans 15 residues. Germline V lookup: CDR1 SGHRS, CDR2 YFSETQ. V shed 0 bases and J shed 3 bases, with 10 bases lying between them. CDR3 nucleotides: TGCGCCAGCAGCTTGGTGCCGGGGATCAATCAGCCCCAGCATTTT. It translates to CASSLVPGINQPQHF.

The chain employs TRBV7-3 and TRBJ1-1; no definite D call. The CDR3 length is 13 residues. Germline CDR1 reads SGHTA; CDR2 reads FQGTGA. The V and J ends lost 4 bases and 4 bases respectively, with 10 bases between them. CDR3 sequence reads: CASSSQTGTEAFF. The CDR3 DNA reads TGTGCCAGCAGCTCCCAAACTGGCACTGAAGCTTTCTTT.

This rearrangement joins TRBV5-1 to TRBJ2-1; D possibly corresponds to TRBD1 (6 bases). V dropped 4 bases and J dropped 10 bases, with 15 bases sitting between them. The germline V gene has CDR1 SGHRS and CDR2 YFSETQ. This CDR3 spans 13 amino acids. The CDR3 DNA reads as TGCGCCAGCAGCGCCTCAGGGGAGTGGGAGCAGTTCTTC. Translating gives CASSASGEWEQFF.